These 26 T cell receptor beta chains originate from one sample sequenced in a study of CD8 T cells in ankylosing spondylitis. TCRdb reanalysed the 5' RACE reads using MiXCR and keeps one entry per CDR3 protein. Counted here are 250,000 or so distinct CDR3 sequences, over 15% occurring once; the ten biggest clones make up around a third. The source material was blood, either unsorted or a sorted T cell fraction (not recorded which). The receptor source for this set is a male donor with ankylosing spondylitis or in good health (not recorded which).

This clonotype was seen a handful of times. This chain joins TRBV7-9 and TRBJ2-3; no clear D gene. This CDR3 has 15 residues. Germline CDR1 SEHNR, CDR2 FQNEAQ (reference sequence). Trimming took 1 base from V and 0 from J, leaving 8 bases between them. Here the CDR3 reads CASSLEGPSTDTQYF. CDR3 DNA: TGTGCCAGCAGCTTAGAGGGCCCTAGCACAGATACGCAGTATTTT.

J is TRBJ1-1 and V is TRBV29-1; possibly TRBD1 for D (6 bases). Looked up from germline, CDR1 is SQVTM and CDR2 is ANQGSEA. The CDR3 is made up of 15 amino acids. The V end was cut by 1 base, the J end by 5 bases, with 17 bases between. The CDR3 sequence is CSVEARGSVGTEAFF. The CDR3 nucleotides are TGCAGCGTTGAAGCCAGGGGATCAGTTGGTACTGAAGCTTTCTTT.

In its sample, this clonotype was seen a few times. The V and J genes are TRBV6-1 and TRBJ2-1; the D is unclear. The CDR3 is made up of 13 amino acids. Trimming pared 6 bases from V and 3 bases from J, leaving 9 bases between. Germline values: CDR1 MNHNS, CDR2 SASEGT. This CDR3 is CASRPDFYNEQFF. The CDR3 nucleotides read TGTGCCAGCAGACCCGACTTCTACAATGAGCAGTTCTTC.

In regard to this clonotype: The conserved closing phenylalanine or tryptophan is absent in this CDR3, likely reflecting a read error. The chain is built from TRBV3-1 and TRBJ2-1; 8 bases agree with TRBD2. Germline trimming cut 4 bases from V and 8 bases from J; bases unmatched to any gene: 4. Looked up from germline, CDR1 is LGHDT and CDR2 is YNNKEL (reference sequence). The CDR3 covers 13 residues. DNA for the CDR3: TGTGCCAGCAGCCCAGGGACTAGGTATGAGCAGTTCTTA. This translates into CASSPGTRYEQFL.

The CDR3 loop reads CASSQGAGGYEQYF. CDR3 DNA: TGCGCCAGCAGCCAAGGGGCGGGAGGCTACGAGCAGTACTTC. This sequence joins TRBV4-3 and TRBJ2-7; TRBD2 aligns across 8 bases. Germline values: CDR1 LGHNA, CDR2 YSLEER. The CDR3 sequence is 14 residues long. The V segment lost 1 base and the J segment 3 bases; nucleotides outside the gene matches: 2.

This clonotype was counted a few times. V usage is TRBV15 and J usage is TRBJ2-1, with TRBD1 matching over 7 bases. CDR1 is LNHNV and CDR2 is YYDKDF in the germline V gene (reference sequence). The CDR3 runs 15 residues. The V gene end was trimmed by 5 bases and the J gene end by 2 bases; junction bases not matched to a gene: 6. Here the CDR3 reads CATSVRDSPYNEQFF. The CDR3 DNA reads TGTGCCACCAGCGTCCGGGACAGCCCCTACAATGAGCAGTTCTTC.

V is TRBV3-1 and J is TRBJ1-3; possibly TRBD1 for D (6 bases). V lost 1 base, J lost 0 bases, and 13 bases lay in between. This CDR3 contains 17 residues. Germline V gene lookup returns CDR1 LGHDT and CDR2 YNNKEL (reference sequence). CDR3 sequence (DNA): TGTGCCAGCAGCCAAGGAAGACAGGAGATCTCTGGAAACACCATATATTTT. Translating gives CASSQGRQEISGNTIYF. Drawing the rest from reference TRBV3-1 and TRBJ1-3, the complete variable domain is DTAVSQTPKYLVTQMGNDKSIKCEQNLGHDTMYWYKQDSKKFLKIMFSYNNKELIINETVPNRFSPKSPDKAHLNLHINSLELGDSAVYFCASSQGRQEISGNTIYFGEGSWLTVV.

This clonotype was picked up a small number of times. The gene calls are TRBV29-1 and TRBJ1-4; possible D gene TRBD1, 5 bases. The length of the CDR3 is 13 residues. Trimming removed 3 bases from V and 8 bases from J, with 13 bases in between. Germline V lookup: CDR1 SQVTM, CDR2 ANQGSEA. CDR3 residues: CSVDGGDGEKLFF. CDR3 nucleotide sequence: TGCAGCGTTGATGGTGGGGACGGAGAAAAACTGTTTTTT.

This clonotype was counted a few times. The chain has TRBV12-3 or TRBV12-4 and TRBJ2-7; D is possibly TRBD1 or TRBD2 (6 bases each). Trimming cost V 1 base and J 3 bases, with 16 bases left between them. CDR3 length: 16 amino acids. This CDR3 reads CASSLVVGGKNYEQYF. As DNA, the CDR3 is TGTGCCAGCAGTTTAGTCGTAGGGGGGAAGAACTACGAGCAGTACTTC.

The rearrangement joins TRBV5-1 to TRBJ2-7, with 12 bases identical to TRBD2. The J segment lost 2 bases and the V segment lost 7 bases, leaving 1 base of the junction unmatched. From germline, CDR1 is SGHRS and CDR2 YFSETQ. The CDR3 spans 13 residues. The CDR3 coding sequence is TGCGCCAGCCGGACTAGCGGGGCCTACGAGCAGTACTTC. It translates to CASRTSGAYEQYF.

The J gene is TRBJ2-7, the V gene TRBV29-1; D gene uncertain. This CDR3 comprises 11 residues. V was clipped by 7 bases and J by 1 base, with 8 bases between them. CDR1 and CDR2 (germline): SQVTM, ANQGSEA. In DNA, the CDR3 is TGCAGCGCAGGTCATTCCTACGAGCAGTACTTC. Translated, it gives CSAGHSYEQYF.

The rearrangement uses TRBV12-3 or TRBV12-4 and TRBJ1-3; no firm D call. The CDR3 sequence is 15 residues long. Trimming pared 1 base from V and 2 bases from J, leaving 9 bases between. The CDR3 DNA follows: TGTGCCAGCAGTTTAGGGGAGCCGACTGGAAACACCATATATTTT. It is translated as CASSLGEPTGNTIYF.

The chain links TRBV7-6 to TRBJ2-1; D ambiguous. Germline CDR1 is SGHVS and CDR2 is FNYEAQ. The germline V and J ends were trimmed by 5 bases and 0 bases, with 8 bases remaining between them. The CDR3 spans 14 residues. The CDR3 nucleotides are TGTGCCAGCAGCATCACATCCTCCTACAATGAGCAGTTCTTC. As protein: CASSITSSYNEQFF.

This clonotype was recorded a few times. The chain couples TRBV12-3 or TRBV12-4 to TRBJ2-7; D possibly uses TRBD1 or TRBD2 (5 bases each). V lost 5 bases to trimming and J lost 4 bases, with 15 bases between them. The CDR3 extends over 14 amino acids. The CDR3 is CASSATGAHYEQYF. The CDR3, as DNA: TGTGCCAGCAGTGCTACCGGGGCCCATTACGAGCAGTACTTC.

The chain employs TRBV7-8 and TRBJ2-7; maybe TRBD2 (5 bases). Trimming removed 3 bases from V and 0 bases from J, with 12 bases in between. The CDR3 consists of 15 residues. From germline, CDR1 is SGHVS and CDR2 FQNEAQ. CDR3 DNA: TGTGCCAGCAGCTTGGACTTCTCCAACTCCTACGAGCAGTACTTC. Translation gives CASSLDFSNSYEQYF.

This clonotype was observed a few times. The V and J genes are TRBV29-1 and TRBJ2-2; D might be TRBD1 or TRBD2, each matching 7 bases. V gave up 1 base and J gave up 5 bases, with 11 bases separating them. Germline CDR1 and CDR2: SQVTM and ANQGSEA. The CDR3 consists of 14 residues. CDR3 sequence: CSVEGQGGTGELFF. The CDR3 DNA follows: TGCAGCGTTGAAGGACAGGGAGGGACCGGGGAGCTGTTTTTT.

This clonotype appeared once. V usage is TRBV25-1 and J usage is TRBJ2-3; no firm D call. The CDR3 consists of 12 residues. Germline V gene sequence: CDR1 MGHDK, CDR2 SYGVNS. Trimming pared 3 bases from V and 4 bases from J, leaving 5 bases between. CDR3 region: CASSDRPDTQYF. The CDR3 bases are TGTGCCAGCAGTGACCGGCCAGATACGCAGTATTTT.

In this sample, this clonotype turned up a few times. Here the CDR3 DNA reads TGTGCCAGCAGACCCGACAGAAACTATGGCTACACCTTC. Its protein product is CASRPDRNYGYTF. The genes are TRBV27 and TRBJ1-2, with D perhaps TRBD1 (5 bases). V lost 6 bases, J lost 2 bases, and 10 bases lay in between. The CDR3 sequence is 13 residues long. Looked up from germline, CDR1 is MNHEY and CDR2 is SMNVEV (reference sequence).

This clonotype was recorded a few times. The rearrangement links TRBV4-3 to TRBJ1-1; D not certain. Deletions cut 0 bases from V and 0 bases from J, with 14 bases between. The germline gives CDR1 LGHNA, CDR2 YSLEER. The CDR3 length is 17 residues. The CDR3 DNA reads TGCGCCAGCAGCCAAGATAGGGCAGTCCGCATGAACACTGAAGCTTTCTTT. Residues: CASSQDRAVRMNTEAFF.

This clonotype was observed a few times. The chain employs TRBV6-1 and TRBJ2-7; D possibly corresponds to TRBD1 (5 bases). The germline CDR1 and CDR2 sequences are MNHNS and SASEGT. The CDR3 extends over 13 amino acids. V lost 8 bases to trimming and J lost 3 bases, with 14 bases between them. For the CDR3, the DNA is TGTGCCAGCCGGAGCCTAGGACACTACGAGCAGTACTTC. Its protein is CASRSLGHYEQYF.

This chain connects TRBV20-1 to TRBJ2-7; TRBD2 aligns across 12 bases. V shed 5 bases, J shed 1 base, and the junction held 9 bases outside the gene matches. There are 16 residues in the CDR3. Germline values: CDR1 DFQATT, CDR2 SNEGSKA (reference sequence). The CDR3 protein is CSAPPLLAGGSYEQYF. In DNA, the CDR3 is TGCAGTGCTCCGCCATTACTAGCGGGAGGTTCCTACGAGCAGTACTTC.

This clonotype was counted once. The CDR3 reads CSVESFGSGPYEQYF. CDR3 DNA sequence: TGCAGCGTTGAGTCTTTCGGTAGCGGGCCCTACGAGCAGTACTTC. The V gene is TRBV29-1, the J gene TRBJ2-7, with TRBD2 matching 7 bases. The CDR3 contains 15 residues. V lost 3 bases, J lost 2 bases, and 10 bases stayed unmatched. Germline V lookup: CDR1 SQVTM, CDR2 ANQGSEA.

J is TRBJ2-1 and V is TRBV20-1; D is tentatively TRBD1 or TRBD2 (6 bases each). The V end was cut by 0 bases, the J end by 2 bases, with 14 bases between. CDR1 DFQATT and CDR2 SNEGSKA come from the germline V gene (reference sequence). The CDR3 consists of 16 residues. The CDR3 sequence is CSARDMSRGPYNEQFF. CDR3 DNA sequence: TGCAGTGCTAGAGATATGAGTCGGGGGCCCTACAATGAGCAGTTCTTC.

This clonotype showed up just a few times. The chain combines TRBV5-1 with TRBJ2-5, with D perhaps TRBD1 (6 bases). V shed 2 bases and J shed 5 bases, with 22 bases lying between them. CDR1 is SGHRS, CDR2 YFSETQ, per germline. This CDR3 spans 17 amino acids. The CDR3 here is CASSFKGPQGAMETQYF. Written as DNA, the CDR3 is TGCGCCAGCAGCTTCAAAGGACCACAGGGAGCTATGGAGACCCAGTACTTC.

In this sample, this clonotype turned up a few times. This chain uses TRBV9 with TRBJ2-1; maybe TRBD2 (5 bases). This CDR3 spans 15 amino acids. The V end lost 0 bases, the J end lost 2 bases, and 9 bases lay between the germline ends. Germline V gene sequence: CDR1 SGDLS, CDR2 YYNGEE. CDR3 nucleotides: TGTGCCAGCAGCGTAGCTGAGGGAACCTACAATGAGCAGTTCTTC. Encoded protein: CASSVAEGTYNEQFF.

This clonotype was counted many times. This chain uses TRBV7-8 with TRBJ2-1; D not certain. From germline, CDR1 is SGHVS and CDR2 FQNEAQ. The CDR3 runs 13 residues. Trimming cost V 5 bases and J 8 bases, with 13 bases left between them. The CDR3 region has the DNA TGTGCCAGCAGCCCCCCACTCCGAGATGAGCAGTTCTTC. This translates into CASSPPLRDEQFF.